This T cell receptor beta chain emerged from a study of blood T cell repertoires in COVID-19. Clones were sequenced by immunoSEQ multiplex PCR, and TCRdb holds only the in-frame ones, with some missing. The sample shows 250,000 to 350,000 clones, approximately 91% of them seen only once. Germline V lookup: CDR1 KGHSH, CDR2 LQKENI. Trimming stripped 6 bases from V and 4 bases from J, with 13 bases between. The CDR3 has 14 residues. The sequence was obtained from a woman in her thirties or forties who had recovered from COVID-19. The sequenced sample was peripheral blood. V gene TRBV18 combines with J gene TRBJ1-5; possibly TRBD1 for D (5 bases). CDR3 in amino acids: CASSGTPGNQPQHF. CDR3 sequence (DNA): TGTGCCAGCTCCGGGACTCCTGGTAATCAGCCCCAGCATTTT. Variable domain in full (rest from reference TRBV18 and TRBJ1-5): NAGVMQNPRHLVRRRGQEARLRCSPMKGHSHVYWYRQLPEEGLKFMVYLQKENIIDESGMPKERFSAEFPKEGPSILRIQQVVRGDSAAYFCASSGTPGNQPQHFGDGTRLSIL.